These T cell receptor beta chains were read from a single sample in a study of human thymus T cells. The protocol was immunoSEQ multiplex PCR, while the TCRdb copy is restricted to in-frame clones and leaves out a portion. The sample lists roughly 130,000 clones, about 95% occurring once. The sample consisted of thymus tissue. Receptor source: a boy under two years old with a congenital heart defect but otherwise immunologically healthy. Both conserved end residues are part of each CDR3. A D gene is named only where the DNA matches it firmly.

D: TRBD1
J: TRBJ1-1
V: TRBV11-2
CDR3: CASSLDPGQGGVAFF
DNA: TGTGCCAGCAGCTTAGATCCCGGACAGGGCGGAGTAGCTTTCTTT

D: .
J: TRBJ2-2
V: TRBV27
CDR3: CASSLRMGLNTGELFF
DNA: TGTGCCAGCAGTTTACGAATGGGGCTCAACACCGGGGAGCTGTTTTTT

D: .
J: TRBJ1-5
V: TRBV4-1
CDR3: CASSQEGSNQPQHF
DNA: TGCGCCAGCAGCCAAGAGGGGAGCAATCAGCCCCAGCATTTT

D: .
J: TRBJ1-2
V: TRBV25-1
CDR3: CASSETDRKIGGYTF
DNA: TGTGCCAGCAGTGAAACCGACAGGAAGATAGGTGGCTACACCTTC

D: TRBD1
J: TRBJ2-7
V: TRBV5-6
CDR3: CASSAELQGVTYEQYF
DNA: TGTGCCAGCAGCGCAGAGTTACAGGGGGTGACCTACGAGCAGTACTTC

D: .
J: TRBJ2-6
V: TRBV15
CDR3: CATSGLGFPGANVLTF
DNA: TGTGCCACCAGCGGGTTAGGTTTTCCTGGGGCCAACGTCCTGACTTTC

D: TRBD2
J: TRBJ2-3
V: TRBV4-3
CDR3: CASSHQRGGEDTQYF
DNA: TGCGCCAGCAGCCACCAGCGGGGGGGCGAGGATACGCAGTATTTT

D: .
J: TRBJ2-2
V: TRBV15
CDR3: CATSLPLGRWTGELFF
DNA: TGTGCCACCAGCCTGCCCCTCGGTCGGTGGACCGGGGAGCTGTTTTTT

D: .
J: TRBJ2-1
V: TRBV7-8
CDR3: CASSPRGDHNEQFF
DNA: TGTGCCAGCAGCCCCAGGGGGGACCACAATGAGCAGTTCTTC

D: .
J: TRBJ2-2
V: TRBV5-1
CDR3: CASSLDSSGPGELFF
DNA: TGCGCCAGCAGCTTGGATTCTAGTGGCCCCGGGGAGCTGTTTTTT

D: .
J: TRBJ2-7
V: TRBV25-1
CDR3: CASSDGARGSDSYEQYF
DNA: TGTGCCAGCAGTGACGGTGCCCGGGGTTCGGATTCCTACGAGCAGTACTTC

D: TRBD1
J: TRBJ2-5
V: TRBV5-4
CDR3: CASRWDRGDKTQYF
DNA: TGTGCCAGCAGATGGGACAGGGGTGACAAGACCCAGTACTTC